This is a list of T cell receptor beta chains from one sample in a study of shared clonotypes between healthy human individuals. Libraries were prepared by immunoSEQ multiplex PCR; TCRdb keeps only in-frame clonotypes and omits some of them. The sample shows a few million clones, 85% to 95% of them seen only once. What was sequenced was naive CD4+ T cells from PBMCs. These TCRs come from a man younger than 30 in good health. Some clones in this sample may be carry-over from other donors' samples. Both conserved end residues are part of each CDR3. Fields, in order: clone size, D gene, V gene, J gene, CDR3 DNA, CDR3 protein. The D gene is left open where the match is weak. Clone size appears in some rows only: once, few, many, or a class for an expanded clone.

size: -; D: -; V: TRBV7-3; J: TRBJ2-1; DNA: TGTGCCAGCAGCCATAGCGGTCCTTACAATGAGCAGTTCTTC; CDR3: CASSHSGPYNEQFF
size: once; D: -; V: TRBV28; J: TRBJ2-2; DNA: TGTGCCAGCAGTTTTACAGGACCCGGGGAGCTGTTTTTT; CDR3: CASSFTGPGELFF
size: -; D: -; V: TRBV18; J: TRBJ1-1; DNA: TGTGCCAGCTCACCACTTCCTCCTGGGGGAGGCACTGAAGCTTTCTTT; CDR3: CASSPLPPGGGTEAFF
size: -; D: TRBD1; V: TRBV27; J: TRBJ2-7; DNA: TGTGCCAGCAGTCTTATCCGGACAGGGCCGCTCGAGCAGTACTTC; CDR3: CASSLIRTGPLEQYF
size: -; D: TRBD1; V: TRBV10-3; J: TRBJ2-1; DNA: TGTGCCATCAGTGAGAAGCCCAGGGGGTTGGGTGAGCAGTTCTTC; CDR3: CAISEKPRGLGEQFF
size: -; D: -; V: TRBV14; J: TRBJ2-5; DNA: TGTGCCAGCAGCCAAGGTGAAGAGACCCAGTACTTC; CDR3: CASSQGEETQYF
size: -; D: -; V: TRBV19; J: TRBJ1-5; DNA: TGTGCCAGTAGTCCTCATGTGGCCCCTGCTCAGCCCCAGCATTTT; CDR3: CASSPHVAPAQPQHF
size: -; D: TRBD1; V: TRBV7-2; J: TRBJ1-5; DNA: TGTGCCAGCAGCGAGAGGACAGGGGGCAATCAGCCCCAGCATTTT; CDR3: CASSERTGGNQPQHF
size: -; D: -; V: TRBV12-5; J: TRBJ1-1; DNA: TGTGCTAGTGGTTTGTATGGGAACACTGAAGCTTTCTTT; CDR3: CASGLYGNTEAFF
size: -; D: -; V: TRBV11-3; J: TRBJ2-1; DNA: TGTGCCAGCAGCTTGGGGAGTATTTTCCCCGGACACAATGAGCAGTTCTTC; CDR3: CASSLGSIFPGHNEQFF
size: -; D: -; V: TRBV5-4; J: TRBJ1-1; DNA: TGTGCCAGCAGCTCCTCCCCTGTGCGGGGCGGCACTGAAGCTTTCTTT; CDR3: CASSSSPVRGGTEAFF
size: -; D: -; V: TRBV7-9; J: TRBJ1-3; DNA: TGTGCCAGCAGCTTAGAACGGGGGGCCCCCGAGGACATATATTTT; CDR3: CASSLERGAPEDIYF
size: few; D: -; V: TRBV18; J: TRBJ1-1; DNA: TGTGCCAGCTCACCGAGGACCACAAAGGGGACTGAAGCTTTCTTT; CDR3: CASSPRTTKGTEAFF
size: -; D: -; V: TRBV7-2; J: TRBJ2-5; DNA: TGTGCCAGCAGCCAAGGACAGTCGAAAGTGGAGACCCAGTACTTC; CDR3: CASSQGQSKVETQYF
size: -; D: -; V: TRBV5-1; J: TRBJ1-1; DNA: TGCGCCAGCAGCTTGTCCGGGGGCACTGAAGCTTTCTTT; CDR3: CASSLSGGTEAFF
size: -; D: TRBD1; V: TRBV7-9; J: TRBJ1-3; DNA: TGTGCCAGCAGCCGACTGACAGGGGACGGAAACACCATATATTTT; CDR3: CASSRLTGDGNTIYF
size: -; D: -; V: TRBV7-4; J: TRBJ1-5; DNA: TGTGCCAGCCCCGACACAAATAGCAATCAGCCCCAGCATTTT; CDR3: CASPDTNSNQPQHF
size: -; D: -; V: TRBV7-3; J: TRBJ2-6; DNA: TGTGCCAGCAGCTCTAACAGGGCGGCCGGGGCCAACGTCCTGACTTTC; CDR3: CASSSNRAAGANVLTF
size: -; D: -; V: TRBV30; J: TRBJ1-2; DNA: TGTGCCTGGAGTGTAGCCGGGGCGATTTCCTATGGCTACACCTTC; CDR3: CAWSVAGAISYGYTF
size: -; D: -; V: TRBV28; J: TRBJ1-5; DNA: TGTGCCAGCAGTTTAGGTAGGGGTTATCAGCCCCAGCATTTT; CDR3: CASSLGRGYQPQHF
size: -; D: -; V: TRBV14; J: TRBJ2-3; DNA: TGTGCCAGCAGTCAGGTCGGTAGACGGAATACGCAGTATTTT; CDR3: CASSQVGRRNTQYF
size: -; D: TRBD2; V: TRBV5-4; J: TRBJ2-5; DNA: TGTGCCAGCAGCTTGCGACTAGCGGGAGAGACCCAGTACTTC; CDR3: CASSLRLAGETQYF
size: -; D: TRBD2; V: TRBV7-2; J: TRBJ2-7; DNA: TGTGCCAGCAGCCGAAGGGGGGCGGGAGGAAGCTCCTACGAGCAGTACTTC; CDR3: CASSRRGAGGSSYEQYF
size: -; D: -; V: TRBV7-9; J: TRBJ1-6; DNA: TGTGCCAGCAGCTTGGGCAGGGACAATTCACCCCTCCACTTT; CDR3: CASSLGRDNSPLHF
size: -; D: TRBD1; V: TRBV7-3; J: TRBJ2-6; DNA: TGTGCCAGCAGCTTATGGGGGACAGGAGTATTATCTGGGGCCAACGTCCTGACTTTC; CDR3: CASSLWGTGVLSGANVLTF
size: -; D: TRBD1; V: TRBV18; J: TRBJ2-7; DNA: TGTGCCAGCTCACCAGCAGGGGGCCTCTCCTACGAGCAGTACTTC; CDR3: CASSPAGGLSYEQYF
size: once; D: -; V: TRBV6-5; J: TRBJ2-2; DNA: TGTGCCAGCAGTGTGAGACTAACGAACACCGGGGAGCTGTTTTTT; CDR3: CASSVRLTNTGELFF
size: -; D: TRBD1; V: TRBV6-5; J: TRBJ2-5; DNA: TGTGCCAGCAAAATACAGGGGGCGCGAGAGACCCAGTACTTC; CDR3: CASKIQGARETQYF
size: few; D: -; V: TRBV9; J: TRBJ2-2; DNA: TGTGCCAGCAGCGTCGGCGCCCTGGGAACCGGGGAGCTGTTTTTT; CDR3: CASSVGALGTGELFF
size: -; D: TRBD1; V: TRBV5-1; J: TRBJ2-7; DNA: TGCGCCAGCAGCCCAATCCAGGGACAGGGAAACGCGGGGGCCTACGAGCAGTACTTC; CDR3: CASSPIQGQGNAGAYEQYF
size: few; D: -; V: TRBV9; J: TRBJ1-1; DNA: TGTGCCAGCAGCGCAGGGGTGAACACTGAAGCTTTCTTT; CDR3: CASSAGVNTEAFF
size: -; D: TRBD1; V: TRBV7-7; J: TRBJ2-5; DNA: TGTGCCAGCAGCAGGACAGGGGAAGGGTACCAAGAGACCCAGTACTTC; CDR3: CASSRTGEGYQETQYF
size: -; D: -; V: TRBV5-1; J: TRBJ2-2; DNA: TGCGCCAGCAGCTTGATAGGGATCGGGGAGCTGTTTTTT; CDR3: CASSLIGIGELFF
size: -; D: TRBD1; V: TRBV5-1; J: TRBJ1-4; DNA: TGCGCCAGCAGCACGGGACAGGGGCATGAAAAACTGTTTTTT; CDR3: CASSTGQGHEKLFF
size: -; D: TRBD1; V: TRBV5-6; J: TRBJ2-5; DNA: TGTGCCAGCAGCTTGCTCGGGACAGGGGCCCAGTACTTC; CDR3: CASSLLGTGAQYF
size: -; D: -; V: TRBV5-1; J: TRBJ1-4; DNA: TGCGCCAGCAGCGCCGGGACTCAGGGCGAAAAACTGTTTTTT; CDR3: CASSAGTQGEKLFF
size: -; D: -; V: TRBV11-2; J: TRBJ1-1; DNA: TGTGCCAGCAGCTTAGATTTAATTTTACGGGGAACTGAAGCTTTCTTT; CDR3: CASSLDLILRGTEAFF
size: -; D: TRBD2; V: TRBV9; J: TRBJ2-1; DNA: TGTGCCAGCAGCGAGAGGGGAAGCGGGAGTTCCAATGAGCAGTTCTTC; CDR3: CASSERGSGSSNEQFF
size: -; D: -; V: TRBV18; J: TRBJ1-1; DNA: TGTGCCAGCTCACCATGGGCCGGGGGCGAGAACACTGAAGCTTTCTTT; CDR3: CASSPWAGGENTEAFF